Detailed here is one TCR beta chain. Its target is not known. This entry comes from a study of T cell responses to AZD1222 COVID-19 vaccine. TCRdb's copy holds only in-frame clones and misses some; the assay was immunoSEQ multiplex PCR. The data contain about 120,000 clones, approximately 90% of them seen just once; the ten biggest clones take up around 1%. Study observations and caveats: Only 5 to 7 individuals given AZD1222 were seropositive at baseline. Repertoire collection took place solely once the T cell response had peaked.

The source is an adult who received the AZD1222 COVID-19 vaccine. The sequencing here drew on peripheral blood, taken 28 days after the second AZD1222 dose.

CDR3 protein: CAIISDRGPYEQYF. The CDR3, as DNA: TGTGCCATCATTTCGGACAGGGGGCCCTACGAGCAGTACTTC. The genes are TRBV10-3 and TRBJ2-7; 11 nucleotides align to TRBD1. CDR3 size: 14 residues. The ends lost 7 bases at V and 2 bases at J; junction bases unmatched: 4. CDR1 ENHRY and CDR2 SYGVKD come from the germline V gene.